Below, one T cell receptor (beta chain) is given with its context. Its specific antigen is unknown. Base-call qualities are not available, and no considerably larger clone is one nucleotide away. The record originates from a study of circulating and synovial CD4+ cells in juvenile arthritis (dated by TCRdb to between 2014 and 2016). With respect to the entire study: Within each patient, the study compared the TCRbeta CDR3 repertoires of three groups: circulating HLA-DR+ CD4 T cells, bulk blood CD4 T cells, and synovial CD4 T cells. The goal of the repertoire sequencing was to confirm that synovial clonotypes were enriched in a circulating synovial-like CD4 T cell subset.

The sequenced samples were obtained from patients with active juvenile idiopathic arthritis. Sorting was carried out immediately after cells were thawed, and dead cells were excluded with Live/Dead Fixable Near-IR Stain. The receptor library was made with the immunoSEQ multiplex PCR assay. TCRbeta CDR3 sequencing was performed as a commercial service by an external provider. The original methods were these. Productive nucleotide sequences and amino acid sequences obtained through in silico translation were used in the analyses. Diversity was measured with Renyi entropy across alpha values, using the median of 200 repeated subsamples to equalise sample size. The distance between each pair of repertoires was calculated as one minus the Chao-modified Jaccard index, which corrects for under-sampling, and this distance was used for clustering. Frequency-weighted overlap with synovial clonotypes was calculated across 200 sample sizes, using 200 draws without replacement for each, and the value reported was the one at the size of the smaller sample. TCRdb took this table from immuneACCESS and kept in-frame rearrangements with V and J called. Such tables lack part of the clones; where checked against another copy, unresolved V genes explain under half of the gap, and the rest is unexplained. The V and J calls and clone size come from that table; D and trimming were worked out from the DNA. In all, the sample holds tens of thousands of clones, and about 96% of those were seen once. More than 0.15% of the sample is in the top ten clones.

The CDR3 spans 14 residues, from the cysteine through the phenylalanine. The CDR3 DNA has 42 bases and is translated from base 1. A distance of 14 bases separates the germline ends of V and J, which lose 5 bases and 6 bases respectively. The germline V gene yields SGHVS for CDR1 and FQNEAQ for CDR2. What the authors observed across the whole study: Circulating pathogenic-like lymphocytes clustered together with synovial T cells and shared a substantially larger fraction of CDR3 sequences with synovium than bulk blood did. Because T cell genome counts differed by at least an order of magnitude between CPL and bulk blood CD4 samples, sample-size effects were addressed. Since overlap with synovium went up as sequencing depth increased, the measured fractions of shared clonotypes likely underestimated the full repertoire overlap. Traditional Vbeta family usage analysis did not detect the difference between circulating pathogenic-like lymphocytes and bulk blood T cells. Compared with bulk blood CD4 repertoires, both the synovial and the circulating pathogenic-like lymphocyte repertoires were less diverse, and some CPL samples were as oligoclonal as synovium.

Sequenced sample: CD4+ T cells from blood. The sequence came from a human donor with juvenile idiopathic arthritis. The V gene is TRBV7-8 and the J gene is TRBJ1-5, and possibly TRBD1, on 6 matching bases. The DNA reads as follows: TGTGCCAGCAGCGTGGCGGGGGCCGGTCAGCCCCAGCATTTT. Its translation is CASSVAGAGQPQHF.